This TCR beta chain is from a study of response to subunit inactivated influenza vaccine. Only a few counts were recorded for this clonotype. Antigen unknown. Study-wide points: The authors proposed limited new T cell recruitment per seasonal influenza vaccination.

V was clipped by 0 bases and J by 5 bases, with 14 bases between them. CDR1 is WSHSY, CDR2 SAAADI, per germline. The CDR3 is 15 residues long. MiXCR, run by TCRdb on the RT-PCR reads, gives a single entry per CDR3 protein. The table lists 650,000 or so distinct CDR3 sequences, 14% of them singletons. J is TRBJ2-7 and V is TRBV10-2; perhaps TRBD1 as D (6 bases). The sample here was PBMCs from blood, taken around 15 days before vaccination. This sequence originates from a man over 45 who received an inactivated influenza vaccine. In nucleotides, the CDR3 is TGCGCCAGCAGTGAGTCGGCAGGGGCCGGGGACGAGCAGTACTTC. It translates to CASSESAGAGDEQYF.